The following is a T cell receptor (beta chain) sequence with its context. Its antigen is still unknown. Base qualities are not recorded, but no much larger clone differs from it by a single base. The CDR3 sequence holds 18 residues, the cysteine and phenylalanine included. This entry keeps only the CDR3 DNA: 54 bases, framed from base 1. CDR1 SGHRS and CDR2 YFSETQ are derived from the germline V gene. V sheds 4 bases and J sheds 5 bases, leaving 26 bases between their ends. The sample is drawn from a study of a mutant IDH1 vaccine in newly diagnosed glioma (dated by TCRdb to the early 2020s). Context from the whole study: Vaccination started 4-6 weeks after radiotherapy alone, or was given together with temozolomide cycles in the groups whose treatment included chemotherapy. Of the 32 patients who were treated, around 62% were male and roughly 40% were female, and the mean age was around 41 years. For exploratory analyses, longitudinal TCRB deep sequencing was carried out in about 25 treated patients wherever samples were available. Visit V12 was the week-35 safety follow-up and visit V13 was the week-47 end of study. Before enrollment, patients had received standard therapy of radiotherapy alone, temozolomide alone, or radiochemotherapy with temozolomide; most received the combination. Peripheral blood samples were drawn at six visits, namely V03 (baseline), V05, V07, V10, V12 and V13. Results and caveats for the whole study, not just this receptor: Vaccine-induced immune responses across multiple MHC alleles were detected in approximately 94% of patients. Changes in the top peripheral T cell clonotypes picked up by TCRB sequencing did not appear to be linked to pseudoprogression. The authors stated that sample limitations prevented analyses of patient blood samples from being reproduced. Availability determined which PBMC samples were chosen for TCRB deep sequencing.

Library preparation was by the immunoSEQ multiplex PCR assay. Rearranged TCR beta chain sequences were amplified using the hsTCRB Kit according to the manufacturer's protocol. An Illumina MiSeq was used to sequence the TCRB libraries. The source study handled its data this way. The kit vendor's proprietary platform handled demultiplexing, trimming and gene mapping. Drawn from immuneACCESS, this table holds only the in-frame rearrangements with V and J called that TCRdb kept. Clones are partly lost; checked studies trace under half to an unresolved V gene and leave the rest unexplained. The V and J calls and clone size were taken over from that table, and D and trimming were inferred from the DNA. The sample table holds fewer than 90,000 clones, of which almost 85% were seen once. The ten most abundant clones make up 12% of the sample. The time point label, read with the paper, signifies: week 35, safety follow-up. A 20-mer mutant IDH1 peptide at 300 micrograms in Montanide made up each vaccine dose, which was injected subcutaneously together with topical imiquimod. Patients received eight vaccinations in weeks 1, 3, 5, 7, 11, 15, 19 and 23, corresponding to visits V03 through V10. All donors had newly diagnosed IDH1-mutant astrocytomas of WHO grade 3 or 4 that showed loss of nuclear ATRX. The samples were drawn from NOA16, a multicentre, single-arm, open-label phase I trial in Germany that tested a mutant IDH1 peptide vaccine in humans for the first time. Genomic DNA for TCRB sequencing was isolated from EDTA blood with the DNeasy Blood and Tissue Kit.

This receptor was obtained from a man younger than 35 with glioma. The material sequenced was PBMCs, taken from a glioma patient whose treatment included an IDH1 peptide vaccine. The chain is assembled from TRBV5-1 and TRBJ2-3; matching of 6 bases hints at TRBD1 as the D gene. The CDR3 reads CASSPYGSSGDLQDTQYF. In nucleotides, the sequence is TGCGCCAGCAGCCCATACGGGTCGTCAGGGGACCTCCAAGATACGCAGTATTTT.